A single T cell receptor beta chain is shown here with its context. What antigen it recognizes has not been identified. Per-nucleotide qualities are absent, and no much larger clonotype sits a single base away. This entry is derived from a study of neurological immune-mediated disorders (dated by TCRdb to about 2019). Notes on the research overall: Among the roughly 35 multiple sclerosis patients, approximately 30 had relapsing-remitting MS and 3 had secondary progressive MS. The 85 to 110 TCR-beta libraries included longitudinal samples, technical triplicates and paired sorted CD4+ and CD8+ T-cell subsets alongside PBMC samples. The cohort included some 66 subjects: some 15 with HAM/TSP, roughly 34 with multiple sclerosis, and approximately 20 healthy controls. Peripheral blood TCR-beta repertoires from HTLV-I-associated myelopathy (HAM/TSP) patients, multiple sclerosis patients and healthy controls were compared by UMI-based sequencing. Points the paper makes about the study in general: TCR clonal expansion was greatest in HAM/TSP patients and smallest in MS patients, who ranked below even healthy controls. In phylogenetic analysis, the repertoires of 18 of 34 MS patients grouped into a cluster of related CDR3 sequences, which suggests a possible signature at the repertoire level. No identical CDR3 amino acid sequences were found to be shared among expanded clones across subjects, suggesting that TCR-beta repertoires were private in all groups. No association of the MS cluster with clinical or MRI features was observed, and the need for larger cohorts was stated by the authors.

Trimming at the junction amounts to 1 base on V and 7 bases on J, and the germline ends lie 11 bases apart. Including the terminal cysteine and phenylalanine, the CDR3 comprises 15 residues. Only CDR3 DNA remains: 45 bases, in frame from the first base. From the germline V gene, CDR1 is KGHSH and CDR2 is LQKENI. To synthesize cDNA, template-switch 5'RACE was performed with a primer carrying a 10-nucleotide random unique molecular identifier so that each TCR transcript was tagged. Each sequencing run produced over 170 million TCR-beta sequences covering 15-18 subjects. The RNeasy kit was used for extraction of total RNA. Using the KAPA Real-time Library Amplification kit, TCR-beta VDJ regions were amplified with primers for the TCR constant region and the 5'RACE anchor. A first PCR added sample indexes and Illumina adaptors, and a second PCR then raised library yield. After Ampure bead purification, the TCR product of roughly 650 bp was size-selected on a 2% E-gel SizeSelection system. Before pooling, libraries had their quality checked on a Bioanalyzer, their concentration measured with Qubit, and their quantity determined with the Kapa Library Quantification kit. Paired-end 2 x 150 bp sequencing of the libraries was performed on an Illumina HiSeq 2500. To increase sequence diversity, roughly 23-30% phiX was spiked into each library pool. The source study handled its data this way. The UMI-based MiGEC pipeline processed quality-filtered reads and removed over 85% of raw TCR sequences during error correction. IMGT germline references were used for alignment of VDJ genes, and clonotypes were defined by a unique CDR3 amino acid sequence together with V-J genes. Clonal expansion, Shannon diversity, and CDR3 relatedness (CalcPairwiseDistances, ClusterSamples) were evaluated with VDJtools, and phylogenetic trees were built with CLCbio workbench. Using coefficient-of-variation modelling across technical triplicates, the study counted a clone as expanded if it had at least 8 unique UMIs. The public reads were quality trimmed at Q25 with fastp and then assembled into clones with MiXCR by TCRdb, keeping productive beta chains. Every distinct CDR3 protein forms one entry, paired with its most common genes and DNA. The V and J calls and clone size come from TCRdb's table, not from the authors' own analysis. The sample table contains 50,000 to 80,000 distinct CDR3 sequences; only one count was recorded for less than 5.5% of them. The ten largest make up 5.5% to 8% of the sample.

For unsorted PBMC libraries, 2 million PBMCs were used after storage in RNAlater at -80 degrees C until RNA extraction. Multiple sclerosis patients were enrolled in a US clinical protocol under which disease progression was evaluated by magnetic resonance imaging. Peripheral blood was subjected to Ficoll-Hypaque density gradient centrifugation to isolate PBMCs, which were then cryopreserved in liquid nitrogen. The source material was PBMCs. The sequence joins TRBV18 to TRBJ1-6, with a tentative D gene TRBD1 over 5 matching bases. The source of this sequence is a man aged 25-45 years with multiple sclerosis. The CDR3 corresponds to CASSPLGGVNSPLHF. In nucleotides, the sequence is TGTGCCAGCTCACCACTTGGGGGGGTGAATTCACCCCTCCACTTT.